Sequencing of this TCR beta chain was carried out in a study of OX40 agonist ivuxolimab in advanced cancers. TCRdb keeps only in-frame clones here, not all; method: immunoSEQ multiplex PCR. Of 37,000 or so clones in the sample, over 75% were seen once. The CDR3 consists of 15 residues. The germline V gene encodes CDR1 MGHRA and CDR2 YSYEKL. V lost 4 bases and J lost 7; bases outside the gene matches: 7. Peripheral blood came from all dose cohorts at three timepoints. The clonotype comes from an adult with an advanced solid tumor such as melanoma, head and neck, liver or kidney cancer. The V and J genes are TRBV4-1 and TRBJ1-6, with 7 nucleotides matching TRBD1. The sequencing here drew on CD4+ or CD8+ T cells sorted from blood, taken in a trial of the OX40 agonist ivuxolimab. CDR3 DNA sequence: TGCGCCAGCAGCCCCAGGGGGAGTTTAAATTCACCCCTCCACTTT. Its translation is CASSPRGSLNSPLHF.